This T cell receptor (beta chain) emerged from a study of Ad26.COV2.S vaccination and SARS-CoV-2 variants (dated by TCRdb to about 2021). General notes on the study: Donors in the vaccine arm were drawn from COV1001, a phase I-IIa trial of Ad26.COV2.S in healthy adults that was multicentre, randomized, double-blind and placebo-controlled. Ad26.COV2.S was administered intramuscularly at a dose of 5x10^10 or 1x10^11 viral particles, either as one shot or as two shots given 56 days apart. The specificity and breadth of SARS-CoV-2-reactive T cell receptors after Ad26.COV2.S vaccination were assessed by TCRbeta repertoire sequencing. A total of approximately 30 samples were included in the TCR-sequenced set, comprising some 20 Ad26.COV2.S vaccine recipients, 5 placebo recipients and 8 SARS-CoV-2 convalescent individuals. Trial participants were randomized into five groups of five, in which low-dose or high-dose Ad26.COV2.S was given once or twice, or placebo was given on both occasions. Blinding of investigators to trial group allocation was maintained during experiments and outcome assessment.

Remarks on this clone: Its antigen remains undetermined. Base qualities were left out, and no much larger clone turns up one base away.

The treatment or condition label, as the study defines it: roughly 20 received Ad26.COV2.S at low or high dose, single or two shots; about 5 received placebo; per-sample allocation not given. Repertoires of vaccine and placebo recipients were sequenced from samples collected on day 63 after the first injection. Between 29 July and 7 August 2020, Cohort 1b enrolled fewer than 30 adults aged 18-55 years at one site in Boston, USA. Ad26.COV2.S was a replication-incompetent adenovirus type 26 vector expressing a prefusion-stabilized SARS-CoV-2 spike protein from the original Wuhan strain. The immunoSEQ Assay was used to sequence TCRbeta CDR3 regions. After extraction, genomic DNA underwent amplification by bias-controlled multiplex PCR, followed by high-throughput sequencing. Per the authors' processing: To quantify the absolute abundance of every unique TCRbeta CDR3 region, sequences were collapsed and filtered. T cell fraction was estimated by normalization of TCRbeta template counts to usable DNA, with usable DNA being measured through amplification of reference genes present in all nucleated cells. Repertoire TCRs were annotated as SARS-CoV-2-specific when V gene, CDR3 amino acid sequence and J gene were exactly matched to a known reactive TCR set. The reference SARS-CoV-2 TCR set was obtained from MIRA and was filtered for enrichment in COVID-19-positive ImmuneCODE repertoires, whereby public or cross-reactive TCRs were removed. Based on the MIRA antigens, annotated TCRs were further analysed at the level of specific ORF or position within ORF. Breadth was defined as the number of annotated unique rearrangements divided by the total number of unique productive rearrangements, and depth was defined as the summed frequency of the annotated unique rearrangements. Two-sided Wilcoxon rank-sum tests were used to compare TCR breadth between groups. The immuneACCESS repertoire file appears here via TCRdb, limited to in-frame rearrangements. These files lack a portion of the clones; in checked studies, under half of the deficit traces to unresolved V genes, and the cause of the others is not known. That table furnishes V, J and clone size, whereas the DNA furnished D and trimming. This sample is represented by a few hundred thousand clones; about 92% of them were singletons. About 4.4% of the sample belongs to the ten largest clones.

Paper-wide results and their limitations: Vaccine and placebo recipients had similar non-spike TCR breadth, a finding consistent with the vaccine containing only spike. After vaccination, spike-specific CD8+ and CD4+ T cell responses were reported to show substantial breadth. The authors noted that the TCR breadth and depth analyses may have underestimated total T cell responses. The study lacked the statistical power to compare responses across vaccine doses or regimens. Higher spike-specific TCR breadth was observed in Ad26.COV2.S recipients than in placebo recipients (P = 0.0014).

From V the trimming removes 5 bases and from J it removes 1 base, while the gene matches leave 4 bases of the junction unaccounted for. The germline V gene gives CDR1 as SGHAT and CDR2 as FQNNGV. There are 17 amino acids in the CDR3, from cysteine to phenylalanine inclusive. Only the CDR3 portion is preserved as DNA: 51 bases, with reading frame beginning at the first base. Recombination linked TRBV11-2 to TRBJ2-5; the junction holds 16 bases that match TRBD2. This receptor was identified in a person between 18 and 60 years old who received the Ad26.COV2.S COVID-19 vaccine or a placebo. Sample: peripheral blood, taken in a trial of Ad26.COV2.S vaccine versus placebo. The sequence in DNA is TGTGCCAGCAGCCCGGGACTAGCGGGAGGGCCCCAAGAGACCCAGTACTTC. It translates as CASSPGLAGGPQETQYF.